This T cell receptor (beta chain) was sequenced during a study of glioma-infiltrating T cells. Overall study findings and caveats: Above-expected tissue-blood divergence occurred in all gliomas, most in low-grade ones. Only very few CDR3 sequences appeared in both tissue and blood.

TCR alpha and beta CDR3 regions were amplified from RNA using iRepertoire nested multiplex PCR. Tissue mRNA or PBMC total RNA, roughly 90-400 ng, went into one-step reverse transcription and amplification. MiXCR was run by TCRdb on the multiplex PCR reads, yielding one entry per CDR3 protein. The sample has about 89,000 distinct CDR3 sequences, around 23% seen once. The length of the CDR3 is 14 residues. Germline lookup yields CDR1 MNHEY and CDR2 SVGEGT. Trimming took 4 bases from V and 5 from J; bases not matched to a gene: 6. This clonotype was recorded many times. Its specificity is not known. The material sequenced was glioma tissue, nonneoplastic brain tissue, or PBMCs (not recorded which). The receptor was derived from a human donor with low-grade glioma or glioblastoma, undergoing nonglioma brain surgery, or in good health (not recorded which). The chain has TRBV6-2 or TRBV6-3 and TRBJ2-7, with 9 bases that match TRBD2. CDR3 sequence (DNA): TGTGCCAGCAGTTGGCTAGCGGGATTGAACGAGCAGTACTTC. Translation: CASSWLAGLNEQYF.